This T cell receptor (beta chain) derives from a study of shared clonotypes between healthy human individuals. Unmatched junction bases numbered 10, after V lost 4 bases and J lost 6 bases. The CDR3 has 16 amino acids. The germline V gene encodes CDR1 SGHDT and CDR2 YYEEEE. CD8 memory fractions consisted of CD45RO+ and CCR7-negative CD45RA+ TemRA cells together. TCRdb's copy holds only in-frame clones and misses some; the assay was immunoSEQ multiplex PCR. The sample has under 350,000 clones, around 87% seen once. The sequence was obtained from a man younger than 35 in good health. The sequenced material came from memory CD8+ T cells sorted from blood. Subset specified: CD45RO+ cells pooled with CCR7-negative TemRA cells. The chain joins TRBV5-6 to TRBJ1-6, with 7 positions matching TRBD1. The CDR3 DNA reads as TGTGCCAGCAGCCCCCCAGGGGGGATAGGTAATTCACCCCTCCACTTT. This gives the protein CASSPPGGIGNSPLHF.